The clone carrying this T cell receptor beta chain was counted a few times. The data were taken from a study of T-cell reconstitution after alpha-beta-depleted transplantation in children. Preparation of the TCRbeta library used unique molecular identifiers. TCRdb ran MiXCR on the PCR reads and lists one entry per CDR3 protein. Here the sample spans about 360,000 distinct CDR3 sequences, 10% to 15% being singletons. This TCR was sampled from a human donor who donated a stem cell graft to a child with Fanconi anemia. Sequenced material: PBMCs, taken from the stem cell graft.

The CDR3 DNA is TGTGCCAGCAGCCTTACGGACAGGGGAGCCTACTACGAGCAGTACTTC. It specifies CASSLTDRGAYYEQYF. J is TRBJ2-7 and V is TRBV4-2, with 9 positions matching TRBD1. The V segment lost 4 bases and the J segment 3 bases; nucleotides outside the gene matches: 10. The CDR3 has 16 amino acids. The germline CDR1 and CDR2 sequences are LGHNA and YNFKEQ.